This entry is about one T cell receptor (beta chain). Its target is not known. This could be a read error, since a much larger clone is one nucleotide away. TCRdb re-called the reads through MiXCR, storing one row per CDR3 protein. The sample carries some 400,000 distinct CDR3 sequences, about 33% recorded once. This specimen belongs to a study of T cell repertoires in cytomegalovirus infection. Study information: Indications of both CMV infection and matching HLA type were provided by public TCR beta signatures. General study points: The study identified carriers of CMV plus the relevant HLA from cumulative public TCR beta family frequency. HLA-C-restricted CMV clonotypes gave the most frequent clonotype in two of eight donors.

The CDR3 length is 15 residues. Germline V lookup: CDR1 SGHVS, CDR2 FQNEAQ. The sequence derives from a human donor in good health (CMV status not recorded). Some clones in this sample may be carry-over from other donors' samples. V gene TRBV7-8 combines with J gene TRBJ1-5, with D perhaps matching TRBD1 (5 bases). The specimen was PBMCs. The chain's CDR3 is CAISLVGRVGQPQHF. The CDR3 nucleotides are TGTGCCATCAGCTTAGTCGGCAGGGTCGGTCAGCCCCAGCATTTT.